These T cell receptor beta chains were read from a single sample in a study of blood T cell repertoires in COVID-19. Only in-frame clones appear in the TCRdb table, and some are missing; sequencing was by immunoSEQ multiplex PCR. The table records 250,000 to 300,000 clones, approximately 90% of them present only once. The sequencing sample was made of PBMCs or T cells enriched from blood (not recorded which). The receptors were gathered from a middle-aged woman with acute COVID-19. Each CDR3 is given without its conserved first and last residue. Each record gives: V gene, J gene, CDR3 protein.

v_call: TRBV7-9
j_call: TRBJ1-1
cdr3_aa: ASVKAPGTEAF

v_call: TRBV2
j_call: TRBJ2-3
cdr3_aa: ASGPGIYTDTQY

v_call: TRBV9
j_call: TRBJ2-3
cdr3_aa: ASSVEGTGADTQY

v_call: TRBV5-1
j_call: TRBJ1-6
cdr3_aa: ASSLNGGNSPLH

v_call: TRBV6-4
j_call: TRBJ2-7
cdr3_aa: ASRRSGTVDYEQY

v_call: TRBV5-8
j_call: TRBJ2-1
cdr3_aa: ASSSFSQGDNEQF

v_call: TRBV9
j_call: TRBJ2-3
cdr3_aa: ASSPRSGLDTQY

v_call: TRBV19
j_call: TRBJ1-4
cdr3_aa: ASTRGQFNNEKLF

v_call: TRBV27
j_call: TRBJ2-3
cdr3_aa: ASSSPFTDTQY

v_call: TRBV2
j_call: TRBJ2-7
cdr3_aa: ASSGGRAYEQY

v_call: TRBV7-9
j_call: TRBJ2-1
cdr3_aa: ASSRPEAYSYNEQF

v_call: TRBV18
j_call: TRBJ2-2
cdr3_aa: ASSPTGTRDTGELF

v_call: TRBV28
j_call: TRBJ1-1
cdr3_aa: ASSLTGTPNTEAF

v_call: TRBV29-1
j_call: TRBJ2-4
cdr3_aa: SGGQGENIQY

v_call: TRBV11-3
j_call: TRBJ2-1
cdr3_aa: ASSGRGAEQF

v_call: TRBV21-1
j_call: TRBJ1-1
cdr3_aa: ASSKRWDRANTEAF

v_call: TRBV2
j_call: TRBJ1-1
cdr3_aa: ASRRTQITEAF

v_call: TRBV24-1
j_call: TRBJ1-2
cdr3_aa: ATSDTTAYLGGYT

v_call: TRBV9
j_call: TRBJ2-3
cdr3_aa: ASSVDLAGVADTQY

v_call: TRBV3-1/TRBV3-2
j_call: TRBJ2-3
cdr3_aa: ASSLRGGPDTQY

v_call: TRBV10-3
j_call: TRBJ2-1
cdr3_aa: AISSSGTSSYNEQF

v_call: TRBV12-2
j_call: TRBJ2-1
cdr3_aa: ASRLGAGGFYNEQF

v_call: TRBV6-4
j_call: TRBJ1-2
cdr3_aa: ASSPTGIMGYT

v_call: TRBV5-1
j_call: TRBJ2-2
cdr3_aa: ASSLLVAGELF

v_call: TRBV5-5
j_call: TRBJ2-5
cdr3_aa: ASSLFSGRVGETQY

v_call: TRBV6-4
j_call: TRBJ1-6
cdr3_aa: ASSDTSSYNSPLH